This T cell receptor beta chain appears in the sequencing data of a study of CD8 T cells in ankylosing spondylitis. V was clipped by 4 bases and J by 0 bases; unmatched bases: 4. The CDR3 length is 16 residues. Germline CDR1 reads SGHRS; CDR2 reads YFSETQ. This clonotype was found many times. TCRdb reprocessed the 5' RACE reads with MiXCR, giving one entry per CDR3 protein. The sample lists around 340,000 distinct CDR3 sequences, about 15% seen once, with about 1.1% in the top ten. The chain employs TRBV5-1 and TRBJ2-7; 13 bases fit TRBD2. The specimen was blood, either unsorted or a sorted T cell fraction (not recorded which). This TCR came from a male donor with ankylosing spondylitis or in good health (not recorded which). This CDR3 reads CASSVTSGGRSYEQYF. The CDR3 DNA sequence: TGCGCCAGCAGCGTGACTAGCGGGGGGCGCTCCTACGAGCAGTACTTC.